The 30 T cell receptor beta chains below were found in one sample sequenced in a study of blood T cell repertoires in COVID-19 (dated by TCRdb to 2018 to 2021). Library construction relied on the immunoSEQ multiplex PCR assay. Drawn from immuneACCESS, this table holds only the in-frame rearrangements with V and J called that TCRdb kept. Clones are partly lost; checked studies trace under half to an unresolved V gene and leave the rest unexplained. This sample comprises 380,000 or so clones, nearly 90% of them detected only once. Of the sample, around 2.1% is held by the ten largest clones. Material for sequencing was PBMCs or T cells enriched from blood (not recorded which). The source of these receptors is a middle-aged woman with acute COVID-19.

The V gene is TRBV28, the J gene TRBJ2-7; 10 positions agree with TRBD2. The CDR3 has 16 residues. Unmatched junction bases numbered 5, after V lost 3 bases and J lost 0 bases. Germline V gene data show CDR1 as MDHEN and CDR2 as SYDVKM. The CDR3 DNA follows: TGTGCCAGCAGTTTCCCGGAGCGGGGGGGCTCCTACGAGCAGTACTTC. Its translation: CASSFPERGGSYEQYF.

This chain connects TRBV5-1 to TRBJ2-1, with 8 bases matching TRBD2. The V gene end was trimmed by 4 bases and the J gene end by 6 bases; junction bases not matched to a gene: 12. CDR1 is SGHRS and CDR2 is YFSETQ in the germline V gene. The CDR3 length is 16 residues. The CDR3 region is CASSNAGTSSVNEQFF. Here the CDR3 DNA reads TGCGCCAGCAGCAACGCCGGGACTAGTTCGGTCAATGAGCAGTTCTTC.

The sample holds one count of this clone. The chain has TRBV12-3 or TRBV12-4 and TRBJ1-2, with no clear D. V was trimmed by 1 base and J by 4 bases, leaving 4 bases between them. This CDR3 is built from 12 residues. The CDR3 is CASSLVSYGYTF. The CDR3 DNA reads as TGTGCCAGCAGTTTAGTCTCCTATGGCTACACCTTC.

Details on this clone: The sample holds other DNA sequences that translate to the same CDR3. In nucleotides, the CDR3 is TGTGCCAGCTCACCGACGACAGGGGGAAATACTGAAGCTTTCTTT. Translating gives CASSPTTGGNTEAFF. V gene TRBV18 combines with J gene TRBJ1-1; TRBD1 matches 9 bases. The CDR3 extends over 15 amino acids. Germline CDR1 reads KGHSH; CDR2 reads LQKENI. The trim removed 3 bases at V and 5 bases at J, leaving 7 bases unmatched.

The CDR3 region is CASPPRRGHQPQHF. CDR3 sequence (DNA): TGTGCCAGCCCTCCGCGGAGGGGGCATCAGCCCCAGCATTTT. V gene TRBV25-1 combines with J gene TRBJ1-5; TRBD1 matches 7 bases. The V and J ends lost 8 bases and 5 bases, in that order; junction bases with no gene match: 9. The CDR3 has 14 amino acids. From germline, CDR1 is MGHDK and CDR2 SYGVNS.

The rearrangement links TRBV5-1 to TRBJ2-7; TRBD1 is a possible D gene (6 bases). V dropped 7 bases and J dropped 5 bases, with 16 bases sitting between them. Germline V CDR1 and CDR2: SGHRS, YFSETQ. The CDR3 length is 13 residues. The DNA for the CDR3 is TGCGCCAGCCGTGTTGGGGGCGGCGACGAGCAGTACTTC. Protein product: CASRVGGGDEQYF.

The chain carries TRBV30 and TRBJ1-2; no clear D. With 4 bases removed from V and 4 bases from J, the gap between germline ends came to 10 bases. Germline-derived CDR1 and CDR2 are GTSNPN and SVGIG (reference sequence). The CDR3 covers 12 residues. CDR3 DNA: TGTGCCTGGACATCGGGGAGCTATGGCTACACCTTC. Its translation: CAWTSGSYGYTF.

This chain links TRBV5-1 with TRBJ1-1, with 8 bases matching TRBD1. Per the germline V gene, CDR1 is SGHRS and CDR2 is YFSETQ. The CDR3 is made up of 15 amino acids. V was clipped by 0 bases and J by 0 bases; unmatched bases: 1. The CDR3 DNA is TGCGCCAGCAGCTTGGTGGGACAGGTGAACACTGAAGCTTTCTTT. Protein product: CASSLVGQVNTEAFF.

This clone was seen more than once but under ten times. The genes are TRBV5-1 and TRBJ1-1; D might be TRBD1 (6 bases). CDR1 and CDR2 from the germline V gene are SGHRS and YFSETQ. The V and J ends lost 4 bases and 5 bases respectively, with 21 bases between them. The CDR3 extends over 16 amino acids. CDR3 nucleotides: TGCGCCAGCAGCCCTAAACGAGGGGGGGATGGAACTGAAGCTTTCTTT. Its translation: CASSPKRGGDGTEAFF.

Only one count was recorded for this clone. The rearrangement links TRBV12-3 or TRBV12-4 to TRBJ1-2, with D unclear. V was shortened by 7 bases and J by 6 bases, with 12 bases between the two germline ends. The CDR3 consists of 12 residues. The CDR3 protein is CASTSRVNGYTF. CDR3 sequence (DNA): TGTGCCAGCACCTCCCGGGTTAATGGCTACACCTTC.

The rearrangement joins TRBV9 to TRBJ2-3; possible D gene TRBD2, 6 bases. The V and J ends lost 0 bases and 4 bases respectively, with 9 bases between them. The CDR3 is 14 residues long. CDR1 SGDLS and CDR2 YYNGEE come from the germline V gene. DNA for the CDR3: TGTGCCAGCAGCGTAGTAGTAGCGGCAGATACGCAGTATTTT. It translates to CASSVVVAADTQYF. Full variable domain (outside the CDR3, taken from reference TRBV9 and TRBJ2-3): DSGVTQTPKHLITATGQRVTLRCSPRSGDLSVYWYQQSLDQGLQFLIQYYNGEERAKGNILERFSAQQFPDLHSELNLSSLELGDSALYFCASSVVVAADTQYFGPGTRLTVL.

The rearrangement joins TRBV18 to TRBJ2-7; D possibly corresponds to TRBD1 (6 bases). Germline values: CDR1 KGHSH, CDR2 LQKENI. The CDR3 loop spans 12 amino acids. V shed 3 bases and J shed 5 bases, with 8 bases lying between them. This CDR3 is CASSPAGDEQYF. CDR3 in DNA: TGTGCCAGCTCACCCGCAGGGGACGAGCAGTACTTC. The entire variable domain, with the rest obtained from reference TRBV18 and TRBJ2-7, is as follows: NAGVMQNPRHLVRRRGQEARLRCSPMKGHSHVYWYRQLPEEGLKFMVYLQKENIIDESGMPKERFSAEFPKEGPSILRIQQVVRGDSAAYFCASSPAGDEQYFGPGTRLTVT.

The DNA of the CDR3 is TGTGCCAGCAGCCAAGACAGGATCTCCTACAATGAGCAGTTCTTC. Translating it yields CASSQDRISYNEQFF. The chain couples TRBV7-9 to TRBJ2-1; perhaps TRBD1 as D (6 bases). V was shortened by 5 bases and J by 0 bases, with 11 bases between the two germline ends. The length of the CDR3 is 15 residues. Germline V gives CDR1 SEHNR, CDR2 FQNEAQ (reference sequence).

This clone was observed once. J is TRBJ1-6 and V is TRBV27; D might be TRBD1 (5 bases). The CDR3 totals 16 residues. Per germline, CDR1 MNHEY and CDR2 SMNVEV (reference sequence). V lost 0 bases and J 3 bases, leaving 9 bases between the germline ends. The CDR3 sequence is CASSLSSGGYNSPLHF. The CDR3, as DNA: TGTGCCAGCAGTTTATCGTCCGGGGGCTATAATTCACCCCTCCACTTT.

The chain uses TRBV11-2 and TRBJ1-6; TRBD1 is a possible D gene (6 bases). Deletions cut 2 bases from V and 10 bases from J, with 18 bases between. The length of the CDR3 is 16 residues. Germline loops: CDR1 SGHAT, CDR2 FQNNGV. In DNA, the CDR3 is TGTGCCAGCAGCTTAACAGGGCCGCGAAGGGGATCACCCCTCCACTTT. It is translated as CASSLTGPRRGSPLHF.

The chain carries TRBV5-4 and TRBJ2-7; the D gene is possibly TRBD1 (6 bases). The CDR3 length is 15 residues. The V gene's germline CDR1 is SGHNT and CDR2 YYREEE (reference sequence). Trimming pared 4 bases from V and 0 bases from J, leaving 14 bases between. The CDR3 bases are TGTGCCAGCAGCCCATTCGACAGGACCTCCTACGAGCAGTACTTC. Protein sequence: CASSPFDRTSYEQYF.

The chain carries TRBV4-1 and TRBJ1-5; weak D call: TRBD1 (5 bases). CDR3 length: 15 amino acids. Trimming pared 0 bases from V and 6 bases from J, leaving 12 bases between. From germline, CDR1 is MGHRA and CDR2 YSYEKL. The CDR3 sequence: CASSQDAAGGQPQHF. In DNA, the CDR3 is TGCGCCAGCAGCCAAGATGCGGCGGGGGGTCAGCCCCAGCATTTT.

The chain couples TRBV13 to TRBJ2-1, with 15 bases identical to TRBD2. Per the germline V gene, CDR1 is PRHDT and CDR2 is FYEKMQ (reference sequence). The trim removed 3 bases at V and 0 bases at J, leaving 12 bases unmatched. The CDR3 has 21 residues. Here the CDR3 reads CASSFPAGTSGGPRSYNEQFF. DNA for the CDR3: TGTGCCAGCAGCTTCCCTGCCGGGACTAGCGGGGGGCCACGCTCCTACAATGAGCAGTTCTTC.

CDR3 nucleotides: TGTGCCAGCAGCTCCGGGACAGCAGCGACTGAAGCTTTCTTT. The encoded protein is CASSSGTAATEAFF. The chain combines TRBV7-8 with TRBJ1-1; 7 bases fit TRBD1. The CDR3 is made up of 14 amino acids. Germline trimming cut 4 bases from V and 5 bases from J; bases unmatched to any gene: 7. The germline V gene encodes CDR1 SGHVS and CDR2 FQNEAQ. The full variable domain, its missing parts supplied by reference TRBV7-8 and TRBJ1-1, is GAGVSQSPRYKVAKRGQDVALRCDPISGHVSLFWYQQALGQGPEFLTYFQNEAQLDKSGLPSDRFFAERPEGSVSTLKIQRTQQEDSAVYLCASSSGTAATEAFFGQGTRLTVV.

The chain couples TRBV5-4 to TRBJ1-2, with TRBD1 identical over 7 bases. The junction had 15 bases not matched to a gene; V was cut back by 4 bases and J by 6 bases. The CDR3 covers 16 residues. Germline CDR1 is SGHNT and CDR2 is YYREEE (reference sequence). The CDR3 here is CASSDLAGGYLHGYTF. For the CDR3, the DNA is TGTGCCAGCAGCGACTTAGCAGGGGGTTACCTTCATGGCTACACCTTC.

DNA of the CDR3: TGTGCCGGGACGGGGGGGCCTAACAATGAGCAGTTCTTC. It is translated as CAGTGGPNNEQFF. The chain links TRBV30 to TRBJ2-1; 8 bases fit TRBD2. The germline V gene has CDR1 GTSNPN and CDR2 SVGIG (reference sequence). This CDR3 is 13 amino acids long. V was clipped by 8 bases and J by 5 bases; unmatched bases: 8.

Concerning this clone itself: The junction and the germline gene differ at one end; a read error may be behind it. The chain combines TRBV20-1 with TRBJ1-1, with a possible D match to TRBD1 (6 bases). The CDR3 is 11 amino acids. Germline-derived CDR1 and CDR2 are DFQATT and SNEGSKA (reference sequence). CDR3 amino acids: CSVWDNTEAFF. CDR3 DNA: TGCAGTGTTTGGGACAACACAGAAGCTTTCTTT.

The chain links TRBV6-5 to TRBJ1-4; D perhaps matches TRBD1 (6 bases). V lost 2 bases and J 8 bases, leaving 18 bases between the germline ends. CDR1 MNHEY and CDR2 SVGAGI come from the germline V gene. CDR3 size: 16 residues. CDR3 bases: TGTGCCAGCAGTTACCGACCCCCGGACAGTCTAGAAAAACTGTTTTTT. Protein product: CASSYRPPDSLEKLFF.

The CDR3 spells CASSWSGSSSMEQFF. The CDR3 DNA reads as TGTGCCAGCAGCTGGAGCGGGTCCTCCTCTATGGAGCAGTTCTTC. The V and J genes are TRBV5-4 and TRBJ2-1; D might be TRBD2 (6 bases). The germline V gene encodes CDR1 SGHNT and CDR2 YYREEE (reference sequence). Trimming removed 3 bases at V and 10 bases at J, with 20 bases between. There are 15 residues in the CDR3.

The chain has TRBV5-6 and TRBJ2-7, with 7 bases matching TRBD1. V trimming: 3 bases; J trimming: 4 bases; junction bases outside the gene matches: 7. The CDR3 loop spans 14 amino acids. CDR1 is SGHDT, CDR2 YYEEEE, per germline. The CDR3 protein is CASSSVRGSYEQYF. Written as DNA, the CDR3 is TGTGCCAGCAGCTCGGTCAGGGGGTCTTACGAGCAGTACTTC.

This chain joins TRBV7-8 and TRBJ2-5, with TRBD2 matching 8 bases. V lost 6 bases and J lost 4; bases outside the gene matches: 7. CDR1 and CDR2 (germline): SGHVS, FQNEAQ. The CDR3 consists of 14 residues. This CDR3 is CASRLPGGPETQYF. The CDR3, as DNA: TGTGCCAGCAGGCTTCCGGGAGGGCCAGAGACCCAGTACTTC.

The chain uses TRBV10-1 and TRBJ1-5, with TRBD1 identical over 10 bases. CDR3 length: 18 residues. In germline, CDR1 is WNHNN, CDR2 SYGVQD (reference sequence). V was clipped by 8 bases and J by 2 bases; unmatched bases: 15. CDR3 sequence reads: CASGAPGQGFCGNQPQHF. CDR3 nucleotides: TGCGCCAGCGGGGCACCGGGACAGGGGTTTTGTGGCAATCAGCCCCAGCATTTT.

The DNA for the CDR3 is TGTGCCAGCAGCACCAATACAGGGAACGAGCAGTACTTC. Translated, it gives CASSTNTGNEQYF. This rearrangement joins TRBV21-1 to TRBJ2-7; the D call in the table, TRBD1, was not verified against the DNA. TRBV21-1 is tagged as a pseudogene. This CDR3 has 13 amino acids.

The V call is TRBV5-1, the J call TRBJ2-3; 15 nucleotides match TRBD2. From germline, CDR1 is SGHRS and CDR2 YFSETQ. V shed 0 bases and J 5 bases; nucleotides not matched to a gene: 7. The CDR3 has 18 amino acids. DNA of the CDR3: TGCGCCAGCAGCTTGGCGGGACTAGCGGGGGGCGGAAGAGATACGCAGTATTTT. It specifies CASSLAGLAGGGRDTQYF.

Only one count was recorded for this clone. The chain uses TRBV19 and TRBJ2-3; 10 bases align to TRBD1. The CDR3 is 17 residues long. The ends lost 3 bases at V and 0 bases at J; junction bases unmatched: 6. The germline V gene has CDR1 LNHDA and CDR2 SQIVND (reference sequence). CDR3 in amino acids: CASSIRQGALSTDTQYF. The CDR3 coding sequence is TGTGCCAGTAGTATTCGACAGGGGGCCCTAAGCACAGATACGCAGTATTTT.